A single count supports the clone carrying this TCR beta chain. The antigen is not known. Per the germline V gene, CDR1 is KGHDR and CDR2 is SFDVKD. This CDR3 is 16 amino acids long. V was trimmed by 3 bases and J by 4 bases, leaving 17 bases between them. This specimen belongs to a study of T-cell reconstitution after alpha-beta-depleted transplantation in children. Whole-study findings and limits: Among T cells one year after transplant, newly produced cells accounted for most counts and diversity. Approximately two months post-transplant, alpha-beta T cells reportedly originated from several hundred expanded graft clones. It was surviving recipient T cells and thymic progenitors that gave some patients high TCRbeta diversity at day 60.

During its preparation, the TCRbeta library received unique molecular identifiers. One entry per CDR3 protein, called by TCRdb with MiXCR from the PCR reads. The sample consists of under 450,000 distinct CDR3 sequences, 15% to 20% of them appearing once. This clonotype was sampled from a boy under two years old who had a stem cell transplant for Wiskott-Aldrich syndrome, so the T cells may come from the graft donor. This chain links TRBV24-1 with TRBJ1-2; D is undetermined. Sequencing was performed on PBMCs, mostly from graft donor cells, taken 360 days after TCRalphabeta/CD19-depleted stem cell transplant. In DNA, the CDR3 is TGTGCCACCAGTGATCCTTGGACTGTTGATATCTATGGCTACACCTTC. This gives the protein CATSDPWTVDIYGYTF.